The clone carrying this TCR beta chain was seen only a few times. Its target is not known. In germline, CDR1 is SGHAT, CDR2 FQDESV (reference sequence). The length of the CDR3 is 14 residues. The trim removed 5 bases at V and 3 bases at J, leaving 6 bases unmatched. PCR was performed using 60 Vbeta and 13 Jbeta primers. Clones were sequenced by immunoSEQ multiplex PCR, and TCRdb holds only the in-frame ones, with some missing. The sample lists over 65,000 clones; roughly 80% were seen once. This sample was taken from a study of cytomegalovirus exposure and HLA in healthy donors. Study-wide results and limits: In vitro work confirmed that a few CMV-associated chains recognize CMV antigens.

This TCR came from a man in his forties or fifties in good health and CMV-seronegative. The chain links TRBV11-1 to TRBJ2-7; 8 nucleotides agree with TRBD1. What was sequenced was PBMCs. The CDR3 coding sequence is TGTGCCAGCAGCCCCCAGGGGGCAATCTACGAGCAGTACTTC. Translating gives CASSPQGAIYEQYF.